This T cell receptor beta chain was identified during a study of glioma-infiltrating T cells after dendritic cell vaccination. Study-wide results and caveats: Survival was not directly related to TCR clonality in these patients. Patients with more pretreatment TILs had longer time to progression and survival.

Trimming removed 7 bases at V and 2 bases at J, with 17 bases between. The CDR3 spans 15 residues. Germline loops: CDR1 SGHAT, CDR2 FQNNGV. The primer mix had 60 V beta and 13 J beta primers. The protocol was immunoSEQ multiplex PCR, while the TCRdb copy is restricted to in-frame clones and leaves out a portion. The sample holds about 100,000 clones, around 80% seen once. As regards this clone: The target antigen is unknown.

The time point is: after dendritic cell vaccination, including at tumor progression/relapse. Before vaccination, two weeks after the third vaccination, and at progression, PBMC were collected. The specimen was blood, collected after dendritic cell vaccination. The sequence came from a human donor with glioblastoma. The J gene is TRBJ2-5, the V gene TRBV11-2; tentative D call: TRBD2 (5 bases). The CDR3 spells CASTLTRGAQETQYF. Written as DNA, the CDR3 is TGTGCCAGCACTCTCACCCGGGGAGCGCAAGAGACCCAGTACTTC.